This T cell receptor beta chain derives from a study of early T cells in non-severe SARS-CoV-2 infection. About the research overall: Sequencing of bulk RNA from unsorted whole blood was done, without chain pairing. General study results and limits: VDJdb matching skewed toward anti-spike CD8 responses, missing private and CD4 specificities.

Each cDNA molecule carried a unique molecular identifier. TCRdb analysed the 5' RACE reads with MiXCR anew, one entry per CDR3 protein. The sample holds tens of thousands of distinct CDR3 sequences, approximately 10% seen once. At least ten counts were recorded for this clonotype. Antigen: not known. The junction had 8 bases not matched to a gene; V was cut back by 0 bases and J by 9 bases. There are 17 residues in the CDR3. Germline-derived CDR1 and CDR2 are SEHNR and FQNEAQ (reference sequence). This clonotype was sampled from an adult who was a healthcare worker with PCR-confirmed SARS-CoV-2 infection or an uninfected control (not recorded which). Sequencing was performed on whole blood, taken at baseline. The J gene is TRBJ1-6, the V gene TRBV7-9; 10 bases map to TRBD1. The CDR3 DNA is TGTGCCAGCAGCTTAGCGGGGACAGGGGCGCTCCCTTCACCCCTCCACTTT. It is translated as CASSLAGTGALPSPLHF.